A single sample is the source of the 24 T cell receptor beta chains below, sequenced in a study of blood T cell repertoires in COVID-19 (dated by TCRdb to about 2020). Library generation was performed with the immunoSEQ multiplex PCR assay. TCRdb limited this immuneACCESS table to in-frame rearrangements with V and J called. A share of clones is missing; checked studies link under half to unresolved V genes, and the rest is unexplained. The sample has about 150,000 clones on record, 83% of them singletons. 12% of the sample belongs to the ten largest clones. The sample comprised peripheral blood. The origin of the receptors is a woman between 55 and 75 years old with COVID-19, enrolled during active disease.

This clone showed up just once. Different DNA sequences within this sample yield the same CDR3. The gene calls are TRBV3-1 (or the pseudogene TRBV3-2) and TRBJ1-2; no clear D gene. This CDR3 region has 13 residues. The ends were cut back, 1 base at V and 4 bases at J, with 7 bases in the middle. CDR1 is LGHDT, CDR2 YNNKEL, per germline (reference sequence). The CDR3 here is CASSQVNSYGYTF. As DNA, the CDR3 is TGTGCCAGCAGCCAAGTGAACAGCTATGGCTACACCTTC.

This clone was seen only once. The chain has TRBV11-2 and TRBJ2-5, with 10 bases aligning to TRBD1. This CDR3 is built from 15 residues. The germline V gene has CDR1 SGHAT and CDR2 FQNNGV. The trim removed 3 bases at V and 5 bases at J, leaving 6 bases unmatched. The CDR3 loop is CASSFDRGRRETQYF. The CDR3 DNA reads TGTGCCAGCAGCTTCGACAGGGGGCGCCGGGAGACCCAGTACTTC. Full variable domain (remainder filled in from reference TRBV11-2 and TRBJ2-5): EAGVAQSPRYKIIEKRQSVAFWCNPISGHATLYWYQQILGQGPKLLIQFQNNGVVDDSQLPKDRFSAERLKGVDSTLKIQPAKLEDSAVYLCASSFDRGRRETQYFGPGTRLLVL.

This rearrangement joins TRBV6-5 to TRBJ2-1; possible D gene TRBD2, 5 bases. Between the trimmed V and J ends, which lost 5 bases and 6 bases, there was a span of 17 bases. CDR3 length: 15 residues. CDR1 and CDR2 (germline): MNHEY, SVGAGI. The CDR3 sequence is CASSTGNYRGNEQFF. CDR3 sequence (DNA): TGTGCCAGCAGTACTGGAAACTACCGGGGCAATGAGCAGTTCTTC.

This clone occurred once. DNA of the CDR3: TGTGCCAGCAGCTTAGTAGGGGTGGGGGCCAATCAGCCCCAGCATTTT. As protein: CASSLVGVGANQPQHF. The V call is TRBV7-2, the J call TRBJ1-5; perhaps TRBD1 as D (6 bases). CDR1 and CDR2 (germline): SGHTA, FQGNSA. The CDR3 is 16 residues long. V shed 1 base and J shed 3 bases, with 13 bases lying between them.

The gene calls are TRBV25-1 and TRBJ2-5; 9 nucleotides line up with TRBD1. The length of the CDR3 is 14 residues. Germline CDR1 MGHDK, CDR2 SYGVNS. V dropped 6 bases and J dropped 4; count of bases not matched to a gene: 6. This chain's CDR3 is CASRGTGWAETQYF. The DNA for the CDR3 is TGTGCCAGCAGAGGGACAGGGTGGGCAGAGACCCAGTACTTC. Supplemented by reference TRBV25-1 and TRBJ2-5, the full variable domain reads EADIYQTPRYLVIGTGKKITLECSQTMGHDKMYWYQQDPGMELHLIHYSYGVNSTEKGDLSSESTVSRIRTEHFPLTLESARPSHTSQYLCASRGTGWAETQYFGPGTRLLVL.

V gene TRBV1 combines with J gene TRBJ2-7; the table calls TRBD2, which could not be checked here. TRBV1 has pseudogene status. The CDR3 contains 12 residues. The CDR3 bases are TGCACCAGCAGCAAACGAGACTGCGAGCAGTACGTC. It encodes CTSSKRDCEQYV.

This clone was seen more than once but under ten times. The CDR3 sequence: CASSLVFSGNTIYF. Written as DNA, the CDR3 is TGTGCCAGCAGCTTAGTCTTCTCTGGAAACACCATATATTTT. The gene calls are TRBV11-2 and TRBJ1-3; D is uncertain. Germline V gene data show CDR1 as SGHAT and CDR2 as FQNNGV. The CDR3 covers 14 residues. V lost 1 base and J 0 bases, leaving 4 bases between the germline ends.

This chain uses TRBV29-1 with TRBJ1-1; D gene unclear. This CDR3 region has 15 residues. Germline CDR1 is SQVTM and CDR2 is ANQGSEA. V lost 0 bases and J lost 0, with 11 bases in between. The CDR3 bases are TGCAGCGTTGAAGATCCGTGGAGATTGAACACTGAAGCTTTCTTT. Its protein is CSVEDPWRLNTEAFF.

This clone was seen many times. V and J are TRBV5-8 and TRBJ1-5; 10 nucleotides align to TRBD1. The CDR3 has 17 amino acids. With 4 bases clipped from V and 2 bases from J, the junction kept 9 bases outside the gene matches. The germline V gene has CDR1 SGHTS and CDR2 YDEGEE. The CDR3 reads CASSPWGQGSGNQPQHF. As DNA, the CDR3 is TGTGCCAGCAGCCCTTGGGGACAGGGGAGCGGCAATCAGCCCCAGCATTTT.

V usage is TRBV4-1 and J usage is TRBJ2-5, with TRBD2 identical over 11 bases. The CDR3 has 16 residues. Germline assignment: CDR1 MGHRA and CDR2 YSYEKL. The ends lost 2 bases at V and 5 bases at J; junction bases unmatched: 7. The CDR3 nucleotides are TGCGCCAGCAGCCAACTACTAGCGGGAGCCGGGGAGACCCAGTACTTC. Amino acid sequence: CASSQLLAGAGETQYF.

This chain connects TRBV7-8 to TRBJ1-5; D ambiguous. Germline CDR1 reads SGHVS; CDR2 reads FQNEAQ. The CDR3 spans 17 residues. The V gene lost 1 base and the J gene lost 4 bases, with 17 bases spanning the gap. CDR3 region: CASSLGSAGISNQPQHF. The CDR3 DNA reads TGTGCCAGCAGCTTAGGATCAGCAGGTATCTCGAATCAGCCCCAGCATTTT.

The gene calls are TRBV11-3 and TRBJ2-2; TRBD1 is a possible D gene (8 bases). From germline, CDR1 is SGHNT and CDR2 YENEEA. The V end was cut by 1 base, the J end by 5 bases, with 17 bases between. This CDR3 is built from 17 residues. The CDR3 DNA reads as TGTGCCAGCAGCTTAGTCTCGACAGGGGAGGGAACCGGGGAGCTGTTTTTT. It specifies CASSLVSTGEGTGELFF.

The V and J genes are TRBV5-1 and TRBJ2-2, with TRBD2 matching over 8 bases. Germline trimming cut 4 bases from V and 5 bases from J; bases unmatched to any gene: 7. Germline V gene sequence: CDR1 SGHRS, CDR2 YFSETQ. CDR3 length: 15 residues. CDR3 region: CASSHPPSGTGELFF. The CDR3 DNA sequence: TGCGCCAGCAGCCACCCCCCTAGCGGGACCGGGGAGCTGTTTTTT.

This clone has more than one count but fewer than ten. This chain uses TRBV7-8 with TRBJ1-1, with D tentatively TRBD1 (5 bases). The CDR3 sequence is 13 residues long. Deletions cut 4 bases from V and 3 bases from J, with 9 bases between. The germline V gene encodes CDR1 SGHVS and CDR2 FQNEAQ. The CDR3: CASSSGPDTEAFF. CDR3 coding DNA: TGTGCCAGCAGCTCAGGGCCCGACACTGAAGCTTTCTTT.

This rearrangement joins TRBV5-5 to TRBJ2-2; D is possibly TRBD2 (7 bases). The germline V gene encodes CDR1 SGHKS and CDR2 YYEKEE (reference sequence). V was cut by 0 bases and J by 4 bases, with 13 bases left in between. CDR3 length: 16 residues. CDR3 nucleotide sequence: TGTGCCAGCAGCTTGGTCGGGGGGCTAAGCACCGGGGAGCTGTTTTTT. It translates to CASSLVGGLSTGELFF.

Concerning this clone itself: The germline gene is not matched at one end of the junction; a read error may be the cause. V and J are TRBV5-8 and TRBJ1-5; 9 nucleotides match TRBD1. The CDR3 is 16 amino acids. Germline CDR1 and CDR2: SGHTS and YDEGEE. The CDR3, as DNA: TGTGCCAGCAGCTTGGCCAGTACAGGGGGCAATCAGCCCCGGCATTTT. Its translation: CASSLASTGGNQPRHF.

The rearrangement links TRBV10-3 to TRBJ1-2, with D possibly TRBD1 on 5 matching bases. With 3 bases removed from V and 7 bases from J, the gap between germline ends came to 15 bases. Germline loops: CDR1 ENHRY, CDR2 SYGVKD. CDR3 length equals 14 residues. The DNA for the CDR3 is TGTGCCATCAGTGAAATGACAGCAAGGGGTGGCTACACCTTC. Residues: CAISEMTARGGYTF.

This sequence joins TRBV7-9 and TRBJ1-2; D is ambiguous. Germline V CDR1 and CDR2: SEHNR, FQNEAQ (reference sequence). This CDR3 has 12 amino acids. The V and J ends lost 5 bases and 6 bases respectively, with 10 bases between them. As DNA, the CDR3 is TGTGCCAGCAGCCGGGGTTCCAATGGCTACACCTTC. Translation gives CASSRGSNGYTF.

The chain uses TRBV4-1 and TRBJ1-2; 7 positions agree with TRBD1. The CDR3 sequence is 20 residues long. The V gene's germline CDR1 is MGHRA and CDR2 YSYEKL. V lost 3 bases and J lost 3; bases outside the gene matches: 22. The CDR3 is CASSQTNLKAITGADYGYTF. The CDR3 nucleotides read TGCGCCAGCAGCCAGACGAACCTCAAAGCCATCACAGGGGCGGACTATGGCTACACCTTC.

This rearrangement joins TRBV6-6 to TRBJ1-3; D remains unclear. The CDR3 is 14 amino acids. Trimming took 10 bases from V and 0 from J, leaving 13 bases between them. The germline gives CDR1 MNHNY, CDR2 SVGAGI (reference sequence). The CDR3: CATKPQPSGNTIYF. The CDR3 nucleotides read TGTGCCACTAAACCCCAACCCTCTGGAAACACCATATATTTT.

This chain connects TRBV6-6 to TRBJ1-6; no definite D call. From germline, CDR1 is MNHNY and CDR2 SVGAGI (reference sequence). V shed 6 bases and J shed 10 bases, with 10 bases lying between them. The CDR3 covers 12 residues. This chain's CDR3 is CASSRLESPLHF. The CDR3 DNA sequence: TGTGCCAGCAGCCGTTTAGAATCACCCCTCCACTTT.

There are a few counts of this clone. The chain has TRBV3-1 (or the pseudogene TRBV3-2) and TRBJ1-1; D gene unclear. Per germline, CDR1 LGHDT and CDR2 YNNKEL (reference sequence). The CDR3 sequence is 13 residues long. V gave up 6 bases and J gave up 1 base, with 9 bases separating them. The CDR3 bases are TGTGCCAGCAGGAGGAGGACGAACACTGAAGCTTTCTTT. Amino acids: CASRRRTNTEAFF.

The CDR3 DNA is TGTGCCAGCAGTTTCGCGGGTGGCACTGAAGCTTTCTTT. Translation gives CASSFAGGTEAFF. The chain couples TRBV6-5 to TRBJ1-1; D gene unclear. Trimming stripped 4 bases from V and 4 bases from J, with 10 bases between. Germline lookup yields CDR1 MNHEY and CDR2 SVGAGI. CDR3 size: 13 residues.

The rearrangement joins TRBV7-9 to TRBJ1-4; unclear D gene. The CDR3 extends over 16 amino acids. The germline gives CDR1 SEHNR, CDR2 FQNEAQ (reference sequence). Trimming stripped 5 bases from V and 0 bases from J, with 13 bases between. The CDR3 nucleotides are TGTGCCAGCAGCAAATTCCGTCGTGCAACTAATGAAAAACTGTTTTTT. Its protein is CASSKFRRATNEKLFF.